Each of the 26 T cell receptor beta chains below was sequenced from the same sample in a study of Graves' ophthalmopathy and Graves' hyperthyroidism. From RNA, the CDR3 regions of TCR beta chains were amplified and sequenced. First-round RT-PCR used HTBI primers; second-round multiplex PCR followed. MiXCR, applied by TCRdb to the multiplex PCR reads, yields one record per CDR3 protein. The repertoire holds approximately 640,000 distinct CDR3 sequences, with more than 40% as singletons. Sequencing used peripheral blood. Every receptor here comes from an adult man with Graves' ophthalmopathy.

This clonotype was observed many times. The chain recombines TRBV7-3 with TRBJ1-5; D not resolved. Germline CDR1 reads SGHTA; CDR2 reads FQGTGA. Trimming shortened V by 3 bases and J by 4 bases, and 19 bases separated the two germline ends. This CDR3 comprises 17 residues. The CDR3 coding sequence is TGTGCCAGCAGCTTGAGTGGACGGCATCGATTAAATCAGCCCCAGCATTTT. This codes for CASSLSGRHRLNQPQHF.

The chain joins TRBV25-1 to TRBJ1-1; D uncertain. The germline gives CDR1 MGHDK, CDR2 SYGVNS. The germline V and J ends were trimmed by 8 bases and 1 base, with 14 bases remaining between them. CDR3 length: 14 residues. In nucleotides, the CDR3 is TGTGCCAGCGTTGAATCCCCCGAGAACACTGAAGCTTTCTTT. This codes for CASVESPENTEAFF.

At least ten counts were recorded for this clonotype. V gene TRBV7-8 combines with J gene TRBJ2-5, with D unresolved. The CDR3 loop spans 14 amino acids. The V and J ends lost 5 bases and 5 bases respectively, with 15 bases between them. Germline-derived CDR1 and CDR2 are SGHVS and FQNEAQ. DNA for the CDR3: TGTGCCAGCAGCCCAGGATTCGCACACGAGACCCAGTACTTC. This encodes CASSPGFAHETQYF. Filled out from reference TRBV7-8 and TRBJ2-5, the complete variable domain reads GAGVSQSPRYKVAKRGQDVALRCDPISGHVSLFWYQQALGQGPEFLTYFQNEAQLDKSGLPSDRFFAERPEGSVSTLKIQRTQQEDSAVYLCASSPGFAHETQYFGPGTRLLVL.

The chain has TRBV29-1 and TRBJ2-7; 8 bases agree with TRBD1. The CDR3 spans 15 residues. Trimming at V came to 4 bases and at J to 2 bases, leaving 10 bases not matched to a gene. Germline lookup yields CDR1 SQVTM and CDR2 ANQGSEA. The DNA of the CDR3 is TGCAGCGTTGTCCCCCCGGGACAGGACACCTACGAGCAGTACTTC. Its protein product is CSVVPPGQDTYEQYF.

In this sample, this clonotype turned up many times. This sequence joins TRBV2 and TRBJ1-1; tentatively, D is TRBD1 (5 bases). Looked up from germline, CDR1 is SNHLY and CDR2 is FYNNEI. Trimming cost V 5 bases and J 4 bases, with 8 bases left between them. The CDR3 length is 12 residues. CDR3 protein: CASSSGTTEAFF. Here the CDR3 DNA reads TGTGCCAGCAGTTCCGGGACCACTGAAGCTTTCTTT.

About this clonotype: The junction and the germline gene differ at one end; a read error may be behind it. The chain uses TRBV7-8 and TRBJ1-1, with a possible D match to TRBD1 (6 bases). CDR1 and CDR2 from the germline V gene are SGHVS and FQNEAQ. The CDR3 is 11 residues long. DNA of the CDR3: TGTGCCAGCAGCTTTGGGGGGCTGGCGAGCTTT. Translated: CASSFGGLASF.

The chain couples TRBV12-3 or TRBV12-4 to TRBJ2-2, with a possible D match to TRBD1 (5 bases). V lost 5 bases, J lost 3 bases, and 7 bases lay in between. The CDR3 spans 13 residues. The CDR3: CASSPGYTGELFF. CDR3 DNA sequence: TGTGCCAGCAGTCCAGGGTACACCGGGGAGCTGTTTTTT.

Notes on this clonotype: This CDR3 fails to terminate in the conserved phenylalanine or tryptophan, so it likely reflects a read error. The limits of the CDR3 on the DNA are not certain, so only TCRdb's listed CDR3 is given. This chain links TRBV7-9 with TRBJ2-7; the table's D call, TRBD2, was not checked against the DNA. The CDR3 has 8 amino acids, counting both end residues. Germline V CDR1 and CDR2: SEHNR, FQNEAQ (reference sequence). Here the CDR3 reads CASSRWTS.

The J gene is TRBJ1-5, the V gene TRBV29-1; 11 nucleotides agree with TRBD1. V trimming: 4 bases; J trimming: 4 bases; junction bases outside the gene matches: 3. In germline, CDR1 is SQVTM, CDR2 ANQGSEA. The CDR3 has 14 residues. CDR3 amino acids: CSVAGQGANQPQHF. The CDR3 coding sequence is TGCAGCGTTGCCGGACAGGGGGCAAATCAGCCCCAGCATTTT.

This clonotype has a count of ten or more. V gene TRBV7-6 combines with J gene TRBJ2-7, with a tentative D call TRBD1 (5 bases). Germline assignment: CDR1 SGHVS and CDR2 FNYEAQ. The CDR3 spans 14 residues. V was trimmed by 5 bases and J by 2 bases, leaving 13 bases between them. The CDR3 is CASSRRVGPYEQYF. CDR3 bases: TGTGCCAGCAGCCGCAGGGTTGGTCCCTACGAGCAGTACTTC.

This clonotype came up many times. The chain links TRBV19 to TRBJ2-6, with D tentatively TRBD1 (6 bases). Per germline, CDR1 LNHDA and CDR2 SQIVND (reference sequence). CDR3 size: 16 residues. V lost 9 bases to trimming and J lost 0 bases, with 15 bases between them. CDR3 in amino acids: CASSRGHSSGANVLTF. In DNA, the CDR3 is TGTGCCAGCAGTCGGGGACACAGCTCTGGGGCCAACGTCCTGACTTTC.

This clonotype was detected many times. This chain connects TRBV5-8 to TRBJ2-2; D gene ambiguous. CDR3 length: 14 residues. V was shortened by 5 bases and J by 0 bases, with 8 bases between the two germline ends. Germline V gene data show CDR1 as SGHTS and CDR2 as YDEGEE. DNA of the CDR3: TGTGCCAGCAGTACGGCCCCGAACACCGGGGAGCTGTTTTTT. It yields the protein CASSTAPNTGELFF.

This clonotype occurred many times. The chain recombines TRBV20-1 with TRBJ2-5; 7 nucleotides align to TRBD2. V was pared by 6 bases and J by 4 bases, with 8 bases of the junction left unmatched. The CDR3 covers 13 residues. Germline V gene sequence: CDR1 DFQATT, CDR2 SNEGSKA (reference sequence). The CDR3 loop is CSAGGGGSETQYF. The CDR3 DNA follows: TGCAGTGCCGGTGGGGGGGGTTCAGAGACCCAGTACTTC.

This clonotype has only a few counts. The V gene is TRBV12-3 or TRBV12-4, the J gene TRBJ1-2, with D unclear. Between the trimmed V and J ends, which lost 6 bases and 8 bases, there was a span of 13 bases. The CDR3 sequence is 12 residues long. In DNA, the CDR3 is TGTGCCAGCAGGGGAGAAGAAGGCGGCTACACCTTC. Encoded protein: CASRGEEGGYTF.

V is TRBV29-1 and J is TRBJ2-7, with TRBD1 identical over 9 bases. The trim removed 7 bases at V and 7 bases at J, leaving 20 bases unmatched. The V gene's germline CDR1 is SQVTM and CDR2 ANQGSEA. This CDR3 contains 16 residues. CDR3 protein: CSASSQAWTGEDEQYF. The CDR3, as DNA: TGCAGCGCCAGCAGCCAAGCATGGACAGGGGAGGATGAGCAGTACTTC.

The table lists this clonotype with a few counts. This chain links TRBV30 with TRBJ2-2; 9 nucleotides align to TRBD1. The CDR3 has 16 residues. The junction had 10 bases not matched to a gene; V was cut back by 3 bases and J by 5 bases. CDR1 is GTSNPN, CDR2 SVGIG, per germline (reference sequence). The CDR3 DNA reads TGTGCCTGGAGCGATGGACAGGGGCGGTGGACCGGGGAGCTGTTTTTT. Translating gives CAWSDGQGRWTGELFF.

In this sample, this clonotype turned up many times. The chain uses TRBV10-2 and TRBJ1-4; D is unresolved. Trimming stripped 4 bases from V and 8 bases from J, with 11 bases between. This CDR3 spans 13 amino acids. Germline V gene sequence: CDR1 WSHSY, CDR2 SAAADI. The CDR3: CASSGQSWEKLFF. The CDR3, as DNA: TGCGCCAGCAGTGGACAATCGTGGGAAAAACTGTTTTTT.

This clonotype has only a few counts. The chain links TRBV3-1 to TRBJ2-5; D is perhaps TRBD1 (5 bases). Germline CDR1 and CDR2: LGHDT and YNNKEL (reference sequence). The CDR3 is 14 amino acids. V was shortened by 1 base and J by 2 bases, with 8 bases between the two germline ends. This CDR3 reads CASSQVAGQETQYF. Here the CDR3 DNA reads TGTGCCAGCAGCCAAGTGGCAGGGCAAGAGACCCAGTACTTC.

This clonotype was counted at least ten times. The chain recombines TRBV19 with TRBJ1-2; possible D gene TRBD1, 5 bases. Germline-derived CDR1 and CDR2 are LNHDA and SQIVND (reference sequence). V was trimmed by 2 bases and J by 4 bases, leaving 14 bases between them. The CDR3 sequence is 15 residues long. The CDR3 sequence is CASSISLTAAYGYTF. In nucleotides, the CDR3 is TGTGCCAGTAGTATATCCCTGACAGCGGCCTATGGCTACACCTTC. Using reference TRBV19 and TRBJ1-2 for the parts outside the CDR3, the full variable domain is DGGITQSPKYLFRKEGQNVTLSCEQNLNHDAMYWYRQDPGQGLRLIYYSQIVNDFQKGDIAEGYSVSREKKESFPLTVTSAQKNPTAFYLCASSISLTAAYGYTFGSGTRLTVV.

As to this clonotype: Just one base apart from a much larger clone, this may be a read error. The chain recombines TRBV19 with TRBJ1-4, with D perhaps matching TRBD1 (5 bases). The CDR3 length is 14 residues. Trimming cost V 5 bases and J 6 bases, with 13 bases left between them. Looked up from germline, CDR1 is LNHDA and CDR2 is SQIVND (reference sequence). The CDR3 sequence: CASSCGGPYEKLFF. The CDR3 bases are TGTGCCAGTAGTTGCGGGGGACCTTATGAAAAACTGTTTTTT.

This clonotype occurred many times. This may be a read error, as it is one base from a much larger clone. The chain employs TRBV7-2 and TRBJ2-2; no clear D gene. The CDR3 sequence is 12 residues long. Germline V gene sequence: CDR1 SGHTA, CDR2 FQGNSA. In DNA, the CDR3 is TGTGCCAGCAGCTTAAACAGCGGGGAGCTGTTTTTT. Its protein product is CASSLNSGELFF.

The rearrangement joins TRBV25-1 to TRBJ2-5, with TRBD2 as a possible D gene (6 bases). CDR1 and CDR2 (germline): MGHDK, SYGVNS. The CDR3 totals 16 residues. The V end was cut by 0 bases, the J end by 5 bases, with 16 bases between. The CDR3 region has the DNA TGTGCCAGCAGTGAATACGGGACCGCACGGGAGGAGACCCAGTACTTC. Protein sequence: CASSEYGTAREETQYF.

This clonotype was counted between two and nine times. The rearrangement links TRBV20-1 to TRBJ1-1; D remains unclear. Per germline, CDR1 DFQATT and CDR2 SNEGSKA (reference sequence). V was clipped by 0 bases and J by 7 bases, with 9 bases between them. The CDR3 contains 12 residues. The CDR3 spells CSARDPFSEAFF. CDR3 nucleotide sequence: TGCAGTGCTAGAGACCCCTTCAGTGAAGCTTTCTTT.

The CDR3 loop reads CAISESLASTGELFF. CDR3 nucleotides: TGTGCCATCAGTGAGTCGCTTGCGAGCACCGGGGAGCTGTTTTTT. V usage is TRBV10-3 and J usage is TRBJ2-2; D gene uncertain. Deletions cut 0 bases from V and 4 bases from J, with 9 bases between. Per germline, CDR1 ENHRY and CDR2 SYGVKD. The CDR3 length is 15 residues.

V and J are TRBV29-1 and TRBJ2-5; 8 bases map to TRBD2. Germline V gene sequence: CDR1 SQVTM, CDR2 ANQGSEA. V lost 7 bases, J lost 5 bases, and 12 bases stayed unmatched. This CDR3 contains 14 residues. The DNA for the CDR3 is TGCAGCGCCCAAGAGGGAGCGGGAGAGGAGACCCAGTACTTC. Its translation: CSAQEGAGEETQYF.

In this sample, this clonotype turned up many times. The chain recombines TRBV7-8 with TRBJ2-6; 8 bases align to TRBD1. Germline CDR1 is SGHVS and CDR2 is FQNEAQ. V lost 6 bases to trimming and J lost 4 bases; unmatched junction nucleotides: 8. The CDR3 is made up of 16 amino acids. The CDR3 nucleotides are TGTGCCAGCAGGGGGCAGGGGGCGCTAGGGGCCAACGTCCTGACTTTC. Protein product: CASRGQGALGANVLTF.